A single sample gave rise to the 18 T cell receptor beta chains below, sequenced in a study of T cells expressing NK-cell markers. No DNA is given; TCRdb re-called the 5' RACE reads and lists each CDR3 protein once. In total, the table holds approximately 550,000 distinct CDR3 sequences. What was sequenced was blood T cells: a sorted CD56 or NKG2C T cell subset, CD4+ or CD8+ T cells, or bulk PBMC T cells (not recorded which). Receptors originate from a man aged 18 to 35 in good health.

CDR3 in amino acids: CASSPASKGLAGAYEQFF. The genes are TRBV5-1 and TRBJ2-1; TCRdb indicates TRBD2, and absent DNA this call remains unverified. CDR1 SGHRS and CDR2 YFSETQ come from the germline V gene. This CDR3 contains 18 residues.

This CDR3 reads CASRSGVQPQHF. The V gene is TRBV6-2 or TRBV6-3, the J gene TRBJ1-5; TCRdb's D call, TRBD1, is unchecked because there is no DNA. Germline V gives CDR1 MNHEY, CDR2 SVGEGT. The length of the CDR3 is 12 residues.

The chain is built from TRBV5-1 and TRBJ1-2. In germline, CDR1 is SGHRS, CDR2 YFSETQ. The CDR3 is 12 residues long. CDR3 amino acids: CASAHGNYGYTF.

V usage is TRBV12-3 or TRBV12-4 and J usage is TRBJ2-2; TCRdb names TRBD2, which stays unverified in the absence of DNA. The CDR3 loop spans 16 amino acids. CDR3 loop: CASSPGGLRHTGELFF.

This chain links TRBV9 with TRBJ2-2; TCRdb's assignment of TRBD2 cannot be checked, as there is no DNA. CDR1 SGDLS and CDR2 YYNGEE come from the germline V gene. This CDR3 has 18 residues. The CDR3 loop is CASSPGVMVAGVTGELFF.

The gene calls are TRBV12-3 or TRBV12-4 and TRBJ1-6. This CDR3 region has 12 residues. The CDR3 here is CASRPTNSPLHF.

The chain uses TRBV5-1 and TRBJ2-3. The CDR3 sequence is 11 residues long. Germline V gene data show CDR1 as SGHRS and CDR2 as YFSETQ. This chain's CDR3 is CASSDLNTQYF.

The chain joins TRBV10-3 to TRBJ1-1; no DNA is available, so the TRBD1 call from TCRdb remains unchecked. Germline loops: CDR1 ENHRY, CDR2 SYGVKD. The CDR3 totals 14 residues. CDR3 amino acids: CAISVVAGNTEAFF.

This chain connects TRBV7-2 to TRBJ1-1; with no DNA, the TCRdb D assignment of TRBD1 cannot be verified. From germline, CDR1 is SGHTA and CDR2 FQGNSA. This CDR3 is 12 amino acids long. The CDR3 loop is CASSLDRKKAFF.

The chain links TRBV6-2 or TRBV6-3 to TRBJ2-5; lacking DNA, the TRBD1 call made by TCRdb goes unchecked. In germline, CDR1 is MNHEY, CDR2 SVGEGT. This CDR3 contains 16 residues. The CDR3 reads CASSKRRDRGQETQYF.

J is TRBJ2-1 and V is TRBV5-5; with no DNA, the TCRdb D assignment of TRBD2 cannot be verified. This CDR3 spans 17 amino acids. CDR1 is SGHKS, CDR2 YYEKEE, per germline (reference sequence). CDR3 amino acids: CASSLVGGLAGVDEQFF.

The chain joins TRBV29-1 to TRBJ2-1; TCRdb designates TRBD1, a call that cannot be tested without DNA. From germline, CDR1 is SQVTM and CDR2 ANQGSEA. The CDR3 extends over 16 amino acids. The CDR3: CSAATRGGIPYNEQFF.

V is TRBV12-3 or TRBV12-4 and J is TRBJ2-1; TCRdb returns TRBD1, unconfirmable since there is no DNA. CDR3 length equals 13 residues. This chain's CDR3 is CASSPRQGGEQFF.

This chain links TRBV15 with TRBJ2-7; no DNA is available, so the TRBD2 call from TCRdb remains unchecked. This CDR3 spans 15 amino acids. The germline V gene has CDR1 LNHNV and CDR2 YYDKDF (reference sequence). CDR3 protein: CATSRDGLAGYEQYF.

The chain couples TRBV7-8 to TRBJ2-4; absent DNA, TCRdb's TRBD2 call cannot be checked. CDR1 and CDR2 (germline): SGHVS, FQNEAQ. The CDR3 sequence is 16 residues long. CDR3 sequence: CASSSRARGEGNIQYF.

The chain employs TRBV20-1 and TRBJ2-1. Germline loops: CDR1 DFQATT, CDR2 SNEGSKA (reference sequence). The CDR3 is 13 residues long. This CDR3 is CSQRELSYNEQFF.

The chain combines TRBV7-8 with TRBJ2-1; lacking DNA, the TRBD2 call made by TCRdb goes unchecked. Germline-derived CDR1 and CDR2 are SGHVS and FQNEAQ. The length of the CDR3 is 15 residues. This CDR3 is CASSPSGGRAHEQFF.

This chain connects TRBV4-3 to TRBJ1-4; absent DNA, TCRdb's TRBD1 call cannot be checked. Germline CDR1 and CDR2: LGHNA and YSLEER. This CDR3 region has 15 residues. CDR3 protein: CASSPTGGLDEKLFF.